Listed here are 27 T cell receptor beta chains from one sample, sequenced in a study of blood T cell repertoires in COVID-19. The method was immunoSEQ multiplex PCR; TCRdb's version includes in-frame clones alone and lacks a portion of them. The data show 540,000 or so clones, roughly nine tenths seen once. Source material: peripheral blood. These receptors all stem from a woman in her forties or fifties with COVID-19, enrolled during active disease.

This chain links TRBV3-1 (or the pseudogene TRBV3-2) with TRBJ2-3; 12 bases are shared with TRBD2. With V trimmed by 4 bases and J by 6 bases, 11 bases remained unmatched. This CDR3 comprises 17 residues. In germline, CDR1 is LGHDT, CDR2 YNNKEL (reference sequence). CDR3 DNA sequence: TGTGCCAGCAGCCCAGGACTAGCGGGGACTCCCAGGGATACGCAGTATTTT. Encoded protein: CASSPGLAGTPRDTQYF.

This clone was counted once. J is TRBJ2-1 and V is TRBV11-2, with 9 bases aligning to TRBD2. Germline CDR1 is SGHAT and CDR2 is FQNNGV. This CDR3 contains 14 residues. V was clipped by 4 bases and J by 5 bases; unmatched bases: 3. The CDR3 coding sequence is TGTGCCAGCAGCTCTAGCGGGGTTCACAATGAGCAGTTCTTC. It yields the protein CASSSSGVHNEQFF.

The chain carries TRBV6-5 and TRBJ1-1, with a weak D call TRBD1 (6 bases). The length of the CDR3 is 14 residues. The germline V gene encodes CDR1 MNHEY and CDR2 SVGAGI. The V and J ends lost 5 bases and 10 bases respectively, with 20 bases between them. The CDR3 region has the DNA TGTGCCAGCAGTCTCATAGTGGGGGGGCGTTCAGCTTTCTTT. It codes for CASSLIVGGRSAFF.

Regarding this clone: In the same sample, other DNA sequences code for this CDR3. This chain links TRBV9 with TRBJ2-1, with 7 bases that match TRBD2. Germline-derived CDR1 and CDR2 are SGDLS and YYNGEE. The CDR3 covers 15 residues. The trim removed 0 bases at V and 1 base at J, leaving 1 base unmatched. CDR3 nucleotides: TGTGCCAGCAGCGTAGCCGGGGGGTCCTACAATGAGCAGTTCTTC. It specifies CASSVAGGSYNEQFF.

This chain links TRBV5-8 with TRBJ2-7; TRBD1 aligns across 7 bases. This CDR3 spans 16 amino acids. The junction had 8 bases not matched to a gene; V was cut back by 2 bases and J by 0 bases. Germline CDR1 and CDR2: SGHTS and YDEGEE. CDR3 sequence (DNA): TGTGCCAGCAGCTTAGGCCGGGACAGTTACTCCTACGAGCAGTACTTC. Translating it yields CASSLGRDSYSYEQYF.

The V call is TRBV12-3 or TRBV12-4, the J call TRBJ2-2, with 7 bases fitting TRBD2. CDR3 length equals 13 residues. Unmatched junction bases numbered 4, after V lost 6 bases and J lost 6 bases. The CDR3 loop reads CASSNGGSGELFF. CDR3 sequence (DNA): TGTGCCAGCAGCAACGGGGGGTCCGGGGAGCTGTTTTTT.

Turning to this clone: Other DNA sequences in this specimen translate into the identical CDR3. The V and J genes are TRBV6-1 and TRBJ1-2; D call uncertain. Between the trimmed V and J ends, which lost 2 bases and 4 bases, there was a span of 5 bases. This CDR3 comprises 12 residues. Germline V gene data show CDR1 as MNHNS and CDR2 as SASEGT. The CDR3 spells CASSERVYGYTF. In DNA, the CDR3 is TGTGCCAGCAGTGAACGGGTCTATGGCTACACCTTC.

J is TRBJ2-3 and V is TRBV10-1; possible D gene TRBD1, 5 bases. This CDR3 comprises 13 residues. Germline-derived CDR1 and CDR2 are WNHNN and SYGVQD (reference sequence). V shed 3 bases and J shed 4 bases, with 8 bases lying between them. The CDR3 DNA sequence: TGCGCCAGCAGTGATCAGGGTCCAGATACGCAGTATTTT. This sequence encodes CASSDQGPDTQYF.

This clone was seen a single time. The sample has other DNA sequences that encode this CDR3 too. V and J are TRBV29-1 and TRBJ1-5; D remains ambiguous. Germline-derived CDR1 and CDR2 are SQVTM and ANQGSEA. The CDR3 has 12 amino acids. Trimming took 4 bases from V and 0 from J, leaving 4 bases between them. CDR3 bases: TGCAGCGTTGGAGGTAGCAATCAGCCCCAGCATTTT. Its protein product is CSVGGSNQPQHF.

The rearrangement uses TRBV5-1 and TRBJ2-3, with D possibly being TRBD2 (5 bases). V was shortened by 4 bases and J by 4 bases, with 19 bases between the two germline ends. Per germline, CDR1 SGHRS and CDR2 YFSETQ. CDR3 length: 16 amino acids. DNA for the CDR3: TGCGCCAGCAGCCCAGAGGGCAGGCAAGGGTCAGATACGCAGTATTTT. This codes for CASSPEGRQGSDTQYF.

The chain links TRBV5-1 to TRBJ2-7, with no clear D. CDR3 length equals 13 residues. CDR1 and CDR2 (germline): SGHRS, YFSETQ. With 0 bases removed from V and 5 bases from J, the gap between germline ends came to 9 bases. The DNA of the CDR3 is TGCGCCAGCAGCTTGGCCGGTTCCGACGAGCAGTACTTC. Encoded protein: CASSLAGSDEQYF.

The gene calls are TRBV24-1 and TRBJ2-5; TRBD2 agrees at 14 bases. This CDR3 contains 16 residues. V dropped 4 bases and J dropped 3; count of bases not matched to a gene: 3. Per the germline V gene, CDR1 is KGHDR and CDR2 is SFDVKD. CDR3 sequence (DNA): TGTGCCACCAGTGAAGGACTAGCGGGGGGAGAAGAGACCCAGTACTTC. Its protein product is CATSEGLAGGEETQYF.

This clone was found once. The rearrangement links TRBV4-1 to TRBJ1-2, with D tentatively TRBD1 (6 bases). V lost 2 bases, J lost 4 bases, and 14 bases lay in between. Germline CDR1 reads MGHRA; CDR2 reads YSYEKL. This CDR3 comprises 15 residues. The CDR3 region is CASSQTQGIGYGYTF. The CDR3 DNA sequence: TGCGCCAGCAGCCAAACACAGGGTATCGGCTATGGCTACACCTTC.

The chain is built from TRBV6-1 and TRBJ2-7; TRBD2 aligns across 11 bases. This CDR3 has 16 residues. Germline CDR1 MNHNS, CDR2 SASEGT. V shed 1 base, J shed 2 bases, and the junction held 4 bases outside the gene matches. The DNA of the CDR3 is TGTGCCAGCAGTGAAGGGCTAGCGGGGGGCCCCTACGAGCAGTACTTC. It encodes CASSEGLAGGPYEQYF.

The chain uses TRBV7-2 and TRBJ2-5; 9 bases are shared with TRBD2. The CDR3 runs to 13 residues. V lost 5 bases and J lost 5; bases outside the gene matches: 3. From germline, CDR1 is SGHTA and CDR2 FQGNSA. In DNA form, the CDR3 reads TGTGCCAGCAGCACTCTAGCGGGGGAGACCCAGTACTTC. This translates into CASSTLAGETQYF.

The genes are TRBV19 and TRBJ1-3, with D possibly TRBD1 on 5 matching bases. Trimming stripped 5 bases from V and 5 bases from J, with 13 bases between. CDR1 is LNHDA, CDR2 SQIVND, per germline (reference sequence). CDR3 length: 14 residues. The CDR3 protein is CASSDSGSRNTIYF. For the CDR3, the DNA is TGTGCCAGTAGTGACAGTGGTTCCCGAAACACCATATATTTT.

The genes are TRBV27 and TRBJ2-5, with a weak D call TRBD2 (7 bases). This CDR3 is 13 amino acids long. V lost 8 bases to trimming and J lost 14 bases, with 24 bases between them. Germline assignment: CDR1 MNHEY and CDR2 SMNVEV (reference sequence). The CDR3 protein is CASESSGGPPRYF. The CDR3 nucleotides read TGTGCCAGCGAGTCGTCCGGGGGGCCCCCCCGTTACTTC.

This chain joins TRBV25-1 and TRBJ1-1, with TRBD1 matching 7 bases. Germline V gene data show CDR1 as MGHDK and CDR2 as SYGVNS. The V segment lost 7 bases and the J segment 3 bases; nucleotides outside the gene matches: 8. This CDR3 has 14 residues. CDR3 nucleotides: TGTGCCAGCACCAACGACAGGGTGGACACTGAAGCTTTCTTT. Translated, it gives CASTNDRVDTEAFF.

The chain has TRBV11-2 and TRBJ2-5, with 13 bases lining up with TRBD2. V lost 1 base to trimming and J lost 5 bases; unmatched junction nucleotides: 10. Germline lookup yields CDR1 SGHAT and CDR2 FQNNGV. The CDR3 extends over 18 amino acids. The CDR3 region is CASSLAAWTSGGGETQYF. For the CDR3, the DNA is TGTGCCAGCAGCTTAGCTGCCTGGACTAGCGGGGGAGGGGAGACCCAGTACTTC. Variable domain in full (rest from reference TRBV11-2 and TRBJ2-5): EAGVAQSPRYKIIEKRQSVAFWCNPISGHATLYWYQQILGQGPKLLIQFQNNGVVDDSQLPKDRFSAERLKGVDSTLKIQPAKLEDSAVYLCASSLAAWTSGGGETQYFGPGTRLLVL.

The rearrangement links TRBV29-1 to TRBJ2-7, with 7 bases identical to TRBD1. The CDR3 length is 15 residues. After removal of 1 base from V and 4 bases from J, the junction contained 10 bases not matched to a gene. Germline assignment: CDR1 SQVTM and CDR2 ANQGSEA. CDR3 DNA sequence: TGCAGCGTTGAAGGGACAGGAACCACTCCATACGAGCAGTACTTC. This translates into CSVEGTGTTPYEQYF.

The gene calls are TRBV11-2 and TRBJ2-1; the match to TRBD2 covers 9 bases. CDR1 SGHAT and CDR2 FQNNGV come from the germline V gene. CDR3 length: 14 amino acids. With 4 bases clipped from V and 11 bases from J, the junction kept 9 bases outside the gene matches. CDR3 region: CASSSGLASLQQFF. The CDR3 nucleotides read TGTGCCAGCAGCTCGGGACTAGCCTCCCTCCAGCAGTTCTTC.

The V and J genes are TRBV12-5 and TRBJ2-5; TRBD2 is a possible D gene (6 bases). Germline values: CDR1 LGHNT, CDR2 FRNRAP. The CDR3 runs to 15 residues. Trimming removed 6 bases at V and 5 bases at J, with 19 bases between. The CDR3 is CASGPGRGRGETQYF. The CDR3, as DNA: TGTGCTAGTGGACCGGGACGGGGGAGAGGGGAGACCCAGTACTTC.

CDR3 region: CASTATPGGANGYTF. DNA of the CDR3: TGTGCCAGCACCGCCACCCCGGGGGGCGCTAATGGCTACACCTTC. J is TRBJ1-2 and V is TRBV28, with a possible D match to TRBD1 (6 bases). V lost 7 bases to trimming and J lost 6 bases, with 21 bases between them. CDR3 size: 15 residues. Germline CDR1 MDHEN, CDR2 SYDVKM.

The chain employs TRBV4-1 and TRBJ1-4; 7 nucleotides align to TRBD1. V shed 0 bases and J 0 bases; nucleotides not matched to a gene: 4. CDR1 MGHRA and CDR2 YSYEKL come from the germline V gene. There are 17 residues in the CDR3. The CDR3, as DNA: TGCGCCAGCAGCCAAGAGGACAGGTCTGCAACTAATGAAAAACTGTTTTTT. It specifies CASSQEDRSATNEKLFF.

This chain joins TRBV7-8 and TRBJ1-2; 7 bases agree with TRBD1. Germline loops: CDR1 SGHVS, CDR2 FQNEAQ. Trimming at V came to 3 bases and at J to 8 bases, leaving 9 bases not matched to a gene. The CDR3 is 14 residues long. The CDR3 loop reads CASSLEEGAQGYTF. The CDR3 region has the DNA TGTGCCAGCAGCTTGGAAGAGGGGGCGCAAGGCTACACCTTC.

Worth noting for this clone: The same CDR3 is also encoded by other DNA sequences in this sample. V and J are TRBV9 and TRBJ1-2; D is possibly TRBD1 (5 bases). V was cut by 0 bases and J by 2 bases, with 8 bases left in between. CDR1 and CDR2 (germline): SGDLS, YYNGEE. The CDR3 spans 14 residues. CDR3 sequence (DNA): TGTGCCAGCAGCGTAGCTGGGGCAAACTATGGCTACACCTTC. Translated, it gives CASSVAGANYGYTF.

CDR3 protein: CASSSYLAGGRTDTQYF. CDR3 DNA: TGCGCCAGCAGTTCCTATCTAGCGGGGGGACGCACAGATACGCAGTATTTT. J is TRBJ2-3 and V is TRBV5-1; 11 bases are a match to TRBD2. This CDR3 has 17 amino acids. Germline lookup yields CDR1 SGHRS and CDR2 YFSETQ. Trimming cost V 5 bases and J 1 base; bases outside gene matches: 9.